This section outlines one TCR beta chain sequence together with its context. What antigen it recognizes has not been identified. No clone much larger than this one lies a single base away; base qualities are absent. This record belongs to a study of cytomegalovirus exposure and HLA in healthy donors (dated by TCRdb to about 2017). Describing the broader study: An earlier analysis of several hundred of the donors reported about 300 Gb of sequence data and 117 million unique TCR beta sequences obtained from around 170 million T cells. Roughly 300 gigabases of sequencing data and roughly 80 million unique TCR sequences made up an early release that covered over 550 HLA-typed donors. Of the approximately 370 genotyped donors, 81% were placed in the genetic ancestry cluster associated with self-reported Caucasian donors. The study was designed to test whether signatures of past pathogen exposure could be identified by cataloging public T cell receptors. The T cell repertoires of 700 or so subjects were profiled by immunosequencing and related to cytomegalovirus serostatus. A separate validation cohort of some 130 different subjects was used in addition to the 666-subject first cohort. To predict cytomegalovirus infection status, the study combined high-throughput TCR immunosequencing, statistical association of individual TCRs with disease status, and machine learning. A later analysis re-examined previously published TCR beta repertoires from more than 550 donors and added high-resolution HLA genotyping to investigate patterns of TCR occurrence. Rather than drawing on any new phenotypic data, the later analysis identified candidate immune exposures from TCR beta sequences and the way those sequences occurred across donors. An earlier analysis of a few hundred of the donors applied high-throughput TCR beta sequencing to assess whether each TCR beta V gene segment acted as functional or pseudogenic. Alongside the repertoire data, information on donor age, sex, ethnicity and CMV serostatus was compiled. In a later genetic analysis, genome-wide SNP genotypes for about 65% of the roughly 700 donors were used, and that subset was treated as a discovery cohort. All discovery cohort repertoires had been generated on a single sequencing platform. Class I and class II HLA loci were covered by the typing at four-digit resolution. The number of donors typed differed by locus, with 629-630 for A, B, C, DRB1 and DQB1, 522 for DQA1, approximately 580 for DPA1, and around 460 for DPB1. A few DR-DQ haplotypes were treated as single units for association and clustering because of strong linkage in the cohort. Among some 410 genotyped donors of the cohort, an average of roughly 230,000 unique TCR beta nucleotide sequences was sequenced per donor, of which about 19% were non-productive. Study-wide findings and limitations: In the study, approximately 160 TCR beta chains were listed as associated with cytomegalovirus. A later analysis reported that several top co-occurrence clusters appeared linked to parvovirus B19, influenza, CMV and Epstein-Barr virus. The presence/absence analyses assumed that sequencing depth was roughly uniform across donors, and that assumption may not be true. Most TCR sequences were seen in very few donors, while some public TCRs were found in many individuals. Because the 87-base-pair reads could not distinguish some IMGT-functional V segments, including TRBV6-2 and TRBV6-3, those segments were excluded. In a later analysis, some 18,000 TCR beta sequences were associated with specific HLA alleles at a false discovery rate of 0.05. In an earlier analysis of around 600 of the donors, most TCR beta V segments were observed in productive rearrangements about 87% or about 30% of the time, broadly matching IMGT annotations. In both the original and validation cohorts, the classifier was reported to diagnose cytomegalovirus status with high specificity and sensitivity. A further reported finding was that TCR beta sequences accurately predicted the HLA-A and HLA-B alleles for most subjects in the first cohort. A few of the identified cytomegalovirus-associated TCR beta chains were confirmed in vitro to be specific for cytomegalovirus antigens. Only TCR beta chains were sequenced in this cohort, and the absence of alpha or paired-chain data limited detectable features. The sequencing pipeline was judged likely to have produced a cluster of highly shared sequence variants as a technical artifact. For the cohort, immune exposure information was limited to CMV serostatus. Most CMV-associated TCR beta chains appeared to be HLA-restricted in a later analysis, and the HLA associations seemed to be driven largely by CMV exposure. Compared with equally common non-associated chains, HLA-associated TCR beta chains in a later analysis were more clonally expanded and had lower generation probabilities. Correlated functional status among segregating V segments might be attributable to linkage disequilibrium, but an unknown experimental factor could not be ruled out. The authors suggested that the approach could potentially be generalized to other disease states and immunological phenotypes. A later genetic analysis reported fewer N-insertions in productive TCRs among donors in an Asian-associated ancestry cluster than the roughly 720-donor mean. A later genetic analysis associated a missense DCLRE1C variant with V-gene and J-gene trimming of TCR beta chains, and an independent cohort replicated the association. Roughly 17 rarely observed V segments, including chromosome 9 orphons, were excluded from the earlier analysis of some 590 of the donors because counts were too low. In a later analysis, TCR association rates were found to vary across HLA loci, with the most associated TCRs seen for DRB1 alleles and the fewest for HLA-C alleles. When HLA alleles, especially DR and DQ, strongly co-occurred, attributing TCR associations to individual alleles was difficult. Because HLA typing was missing for some donors at each locus, association tests included only the typed subset.

The cohort comprised 666 healthy bone marrow donors. At the time of sampling, all cohort members were nominally healthy, though unrecorded immune exposures were likely present. The donor tested CMV seropositive, placing the donor among the 250 to 300 seropositive members of the cohort. Each donor provided a peripheral blood sample, and peripheral blood mononuclear cells were used for TCR beta sequencing. Genomic DNA extraction from the blood cell samples was performed with the Qiagen DNeasy Blood Extraction Kit. Reading from cysteine to phenylalanine, the CDR3 counts 15 amino acids. Only the CDR3 part of the read is kept: 45 bases, read in frame from the first base. The germline ends are 13 bases apart after V is trimmed by 4 bases and J by 1 base. The germline V gene (reference sequence) provides CDR1 SGHNT and CDR2 YYREEE. Library generation was performed with the immunoSEQ multiplex PCR assay. The multiplex PCR relied on a mix of 60 forward primers for TCR Vbeta segments and 13 reverse primers for TCR Jbeta segments. The CDR3 region of rearranged TCR beta genes was amplified from genomic DNA with a multiplex PCR assay. Amplified TCR beta libraries were sequenced as 87-base-pair reads on the Illumina HiSeq System. Processing in the source paper ran as follows. A later analysis counted tens of millions of unique TCR beta chains across the 666 repertoires, and around 12 million of these chains were shared by at least two donors. To remove PCR and sequencing errors, raw reads were error-corrected and collapsed into unique sequences using a nearest-neighbor algorithm that merged closely related sequences. Alignment of CDR3 sequences to IMGT reference sequences was used to assign V, D and J gene segments. Each retained sequence needed at least a six-nucleotide match to both a V gene segment and a J gene segment. Rearrangements were classified as productive when the CDR3 lacked stop codons and remained in frame with V and J, and all other rearrangements were classified as non-productive. CDR3 was defined according to IMGT convention as the region running from the second conserved V-encoded cysteine to the conserved J-encoded phenylalanine. In an earlier analysis of just under 600 of the donors, sequences lacking an unambiguous match to a single V gene segment were excluded. In an earlier analysis of 587 of the donors, a V segment was called functional when productive rearrangements were above 56.7%, and segregating when the standard deviation between donors exceeded 5%. A statistical classification framework was developed to diagnose cytomegalovirus status using the catalog of TCR beta chain sequences. A later analysis assigned V and J genes by comparing TCR nucleotide sequences with IMGT/GENE-DB human TR gene sequences. A later analysis assigned CDR3 sequences and most-parsimonious VDJ recombination scenarios with the TCRdist pipeline. A later analysis defined each TCR beta chain by its CDR3 amino acid sequence plus V-gene family, and excluded reads lacking a unique V-gene family. As a way to deal with suspected cross-contamination and a sequencing artifact, a later analysis dropped 500 to 700 nucleotide sequences that were highly shared and had low generation probability. A later analysis calculated a clonal expansion index for each public chain from normalized within-repertoire ranks of inferred template counts. Generation probabilities in a later analysis came from a VDJ recombination model fitted to out-of-frame rearrangements, and those results were checked against IGoR. In a later analysis, TCR-TCR, TCR-HLA and TCR-CMV co-occurrence was scored with hypergeometric tests, and a repertoire-size bias correction was applied to TCR pairs. In a later analysis, false discovery rates were estimated by permuting HLA or CMV assignments 20 times. In a later analysis, co-occurring TCRs were grouped using DBSCAN, and TCRdist sequence similarity was added for clustering within HLA-allele-positive subsets. Co-occurrence clustering excluded repertoires with fewer than 30,000 or more than 120,000 public chains, plus five with anomalous nucleotide sharing. TCRdb took this table from immuneACCESS and kept in-frame rearrangements with V and J called. Such tables lack part of the clones; where checked against another copy, unresolved V genes explain under half of the gap, and the rest is unexplained. V, J and clone size are taken as reported in that table, and D and trimming were inferred from the DNA itself. This sample comprises about 120,000 clones, more than 60% of them detected only once. The top ten clones comprise 2.7% of the sample.

The source is a middle-aged woman in good health and CMV-seropositive. The rearranged chain carries TRBV5-4 and TRBJ2-3; tentative D gene TRBD2, with 5 bases matching. The sample was PBMCs. The CDR3 corresponds to CASSHTMGGTDTQYF. The base sequence is TGTGCCAGCAGCCACACCATGGGAGGCACAGATACGCAGTATTTT.